This TCR beta chain was captured by sequencing in a study of metastatic and nonmetastatic thyroid tumors. All patients reached thyroid surgery having received no treatment beforehand. V was pared by 3 bases and J by 2 bases, with 12 bases between. Germline loops: CDR1 SGDLS, CDR2 YYNGEE. The CDR3 runs 16 residues. This clone was picked up many times. TCRdb re-processed the PCR reads through MiXCR. Here the sample spans 8,000 to 10,000 clones, about 20% being singletons. This TCR was recovered from a female donor with papillary thyroid cancer or a benign thyroid nodule (not recorded which). Some clones in this sample may be carry-over from other donors' samples. Sequenced material: adjacent normal tissue. The chain joins TRBV9 to TRBJ1-6; D may be TRBD1 (5 bases). The CDR3 loop reads CASSEGPDTYNSPLHF. The CDR3 DNA reads as TGTGCCAGCAGCGAGGGCCCGGACACCTATAATTCACCCCTCCACTTT.